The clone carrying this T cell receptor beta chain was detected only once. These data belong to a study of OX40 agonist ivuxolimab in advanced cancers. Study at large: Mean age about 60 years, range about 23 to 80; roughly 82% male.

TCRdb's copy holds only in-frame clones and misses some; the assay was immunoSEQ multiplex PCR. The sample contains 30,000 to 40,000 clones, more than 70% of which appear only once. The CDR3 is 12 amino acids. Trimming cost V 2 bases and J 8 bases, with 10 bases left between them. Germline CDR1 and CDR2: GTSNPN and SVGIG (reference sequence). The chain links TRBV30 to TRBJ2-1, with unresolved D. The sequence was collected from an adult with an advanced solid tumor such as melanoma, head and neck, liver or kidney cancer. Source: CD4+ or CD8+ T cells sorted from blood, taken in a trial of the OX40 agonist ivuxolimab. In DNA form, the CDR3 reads TGTGCCTGGAGTCCCGGTTCGCATGAGCAGTTCTTC. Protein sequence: CAWSPGSHEQFF.